This is a list of T cell receptor beta chains from one sample in a study of blood T cell repertoires in COVID-19. The table came from immunoSEQ multiplex PCR; TCRdb's copy has only in-frame clones and leaves some out. The sample yields 240,000 or so clones, around 86% seen once. Sequencing input: PBMCs or T cells enriched from blood (not recorded which). All receptors derive from a woman aged 45-65 years who had recovered from COVID-19. Each CDR3 is given with its conserved first and last residue. A D gene is named only where the DNA matches it firmly. Clone sizes are given selectively: once, few, many, or a class where the clone is expanded.

cdr3_nt cdr3_aa cdr3_length j_call clone_size v_call d_call
TGTGCCAGCAGTAGCGGGGACACAGATACGCAGTATTTT CASSSGDTDTQYF 13 TRBJ2-3 NA TRBV6-4 TRBD2
TGTGCCAGCAGCGATAGCGGGGGGGCCCAAGAGACCCAGTACTTC CASSDSGGAQETQYF 15 TRBJ2-5 NA TRBV9 TRBD2
TGTGCCAGCACCTGGGACACCTATGGCTACACCTTC CASTWDTYGYTF 12 TRBJ1-2 NA TRBV28 NA
TGTGCCAGCAGTCCCTCCACAGATACGCAGTATTTT CASSPSTDTQYF 12 TRBJ2-3 NA TRBV12-3/TRBV12-4 NA
TGTGCCAGCAGCCAGGGGGCTGGAAACACCATATATTTT CASSQGAGNTIYF 13 TRBJ1-3 NA TRBV7-3 TRBD1
TGTGCCAGCAGGGACAGCGGGGATGAAAAACTGTTTTTT CASRDSGDEKLFF 13 TRBJ1-4 NA TRBV7-9 NA
TGCGCCAGCAGCAAGGGACAGCCCAATGAGCAGTTCTTC CASSKGQPNEQFF 13 TRBJ2-1 few TRBV5-1 TRBD1
TGCGCCAGCAGCCCCGGGACTGAGGGGGAGCTGTTTTTT CASSPGTEGELFF 13 TRBJ2-2 NA TRBV5-1 NA
TGTGCCAGCAGCCCACGCGGGGGGGCAGCAGATACGCAGTATTTT CASSPRGGAADTQYF 15 TRBJ2-3 NA TRBV5-4 TRBD2
TGCGCCAGCAGCTTACTGCCCCCTCCCGATGGCTACACCTTC CASSLLPPPDGYTF 14 TRBJ1-2 NA TRBV4-1 NA
TGTGCCAGCTCACCCTCCCGAGGGGATACGCAGTATTTT CASSPSRGDTQYF 13 TRBJ2-3 once TRBV18 NA
TGTGCCAGCAAATTGGACAGGGGGGATGAAAAACTGTTTTTT CASKLDRGDEKLFF 14 TRBJ1-4 NA TRBV2 TRBD1
TGTGCCAGCAGCCAGGGACAGGGGGAAGGCTACACCTTC CASSQGQGEGYTF 13 TRBJ1-2 few TRBV9 TRBD1
TGTGCCAGCAGTGAGGGTCACGCCGGGTGGAATAAACTGTTTTTT CASSEGHAGWNKLFF 15 TRBJ1-4 NA TRBV6-1 NA
TGTGCCAGCAGCTTGATACAGGGGAATTCACCCCTCCACTTT CASSLIQGNSPLHF 14 TRBJ1-6 NA TRBV5-6 TRBD1
TGTGCCAGCAGCCAACAGGGGATAGGGGCTGGAAACACCATATATTTT CASSQQGIGAGNTIYF 16 TRBJ1-3 NA TRBV3-1/TRBV3-2 NA
TGTGCCAGCTCATCCCCGGGACAGGGGGCCTACAATGAGCAGTTCTTC CASSSPGQGAYNEQFF 16 TRBJ2-1 NA TRBV18 TRBD1
TGTGCCAGCAGCGGACAGGGGGCTTTTTGGGAGACCCAGTACTTC CASSGQGAFWETQYF 15 TRBJ2-5 NA TRBV9 TRBD1
TGTGCCAGCAGCGCGGACAGGGGAAGTCGTTCTGGGGCCAACGTCCTGACTTTC CASSADRGSRSGANVLTF 18 TRBJ2-6 once TRBV5-5 TRBD1
TGCAGTGCTGAGGGCAGGGGGAGGTCCTTC CSAEGRGRSF 10 TRBJ2-7 NA TRBV20-1 NA
TGTGCCAGCTCACCCGGACTAGCGGGACTCACCGGGGAGCTGTTTTTT CASSPGLAGLTGELFF 16 TRBJ2-2 NA TRBV18 TRBD2
TGCGCCAGCAGCGTGGACAGGGAGGGGGAAAAACTGTTTTTT CASSVDREGEKLFF 14 TRBJ1-4 NA TRBV5-1 TRBD1
TGCGCCAGCAGCCTTCCGGGGGAGGTTATTTCACCCCTCCACTTT CASSLPGEVISPLHF 15 TRBJ1-6 once TRBV4-1 NA